The entry that follows covers one TCR beta chain sequence. Its specificity is unknown. These data belong to a study of OX40 agonist ivuxolimab in advanced cancers. Study-level information: Intravenous ivuxolimab was administered to patients every 2 weeks at 0.01 to 10 mg/kg. Study-level points and caveats: Researchers report that CD8+ T cells had, on average, more expanded clones than CD4+. CD4+ and CD8+ blood T cells expanded clonally by week 6 at 0.1 to 3.0 mg/kg. Certain nonresponders likewise exhibited a low normalized T-cell clonal expansion.

This CDR3 region has 16 residues. Germline lookup yields CDR1 SGHNT and CDR2 YENEEA. V lost 4 bases, J lost 2 bases, and 12 bases lay in between. Sequenced by immunoSEQ multiplex PCR; TCRdb stores in-frame clones only, minus some. This sample has fewer than 85,000 clones; nearly 90% occur once, and the top ten carry roughly 0.7%. This sequence originates from an adult with an advanced solid tumor such as melanoma, head and neck, liver or kidney cancer. The rearrangement joins TRBV11-3 to TRBJ1-6, with TRBD1 as a possible D gene (5 bases). Material: CD4+ or CD8+ T cells sorted from blood, obtained in a trial of the OX40 agonist ivuxolimab. In DNA form, the CDR3 reads TGTGCCAGCAGCTCCAGGGCCGCCCCCTATAATTCACCCCTCCACTTT. It is translated as CASSSRAAPYNSPLHF.